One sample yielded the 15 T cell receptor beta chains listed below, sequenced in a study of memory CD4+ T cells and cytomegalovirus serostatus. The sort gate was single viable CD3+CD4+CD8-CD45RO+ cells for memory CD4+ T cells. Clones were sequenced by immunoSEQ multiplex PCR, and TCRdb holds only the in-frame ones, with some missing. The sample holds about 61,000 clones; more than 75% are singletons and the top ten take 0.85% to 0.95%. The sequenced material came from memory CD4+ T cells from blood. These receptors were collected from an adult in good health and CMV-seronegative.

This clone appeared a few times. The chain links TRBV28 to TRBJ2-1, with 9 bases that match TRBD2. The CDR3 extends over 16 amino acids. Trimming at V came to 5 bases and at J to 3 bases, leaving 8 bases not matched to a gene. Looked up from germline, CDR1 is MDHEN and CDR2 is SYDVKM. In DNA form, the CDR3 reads TGTGCCAGCAGTATCTTAGCGGGAGAGGGCTACAATGAGCAGTTCTTC. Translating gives CASSILAGEGYNEQFF.

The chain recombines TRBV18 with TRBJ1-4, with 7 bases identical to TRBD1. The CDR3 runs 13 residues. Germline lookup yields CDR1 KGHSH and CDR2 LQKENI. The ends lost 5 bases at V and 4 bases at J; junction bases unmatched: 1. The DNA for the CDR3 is TGTGCCAGCTCATGGGACAGTAATGAAAAACTGTTTTTT. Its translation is CASSWDSNEKLFF.

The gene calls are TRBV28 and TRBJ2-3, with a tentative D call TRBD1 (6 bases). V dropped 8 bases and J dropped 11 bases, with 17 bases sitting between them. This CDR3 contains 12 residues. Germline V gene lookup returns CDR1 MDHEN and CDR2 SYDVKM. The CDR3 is CASHPGRGGQYF. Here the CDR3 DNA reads TGTGCCAGCCACCCGGGCAGGGGTGGGCAGTATTTT.

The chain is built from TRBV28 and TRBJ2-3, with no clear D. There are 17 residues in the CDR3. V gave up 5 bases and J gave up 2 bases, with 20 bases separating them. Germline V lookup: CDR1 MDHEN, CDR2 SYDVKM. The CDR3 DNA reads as TGTGCCAGCAGTCCGCCGAGGAAGATGAGGCCCACAGATACGCAGTATTTT. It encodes CASSPPRKMRPTDTQYF.

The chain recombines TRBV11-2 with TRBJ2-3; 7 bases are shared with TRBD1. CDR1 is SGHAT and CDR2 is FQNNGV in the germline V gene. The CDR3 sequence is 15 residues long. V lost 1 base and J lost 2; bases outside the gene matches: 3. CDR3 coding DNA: TGTGCCAGCAGCTTAGTGGACAGGACCACAGATACGCAGTATTTT. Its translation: CASSLVDRTTDTQYF.

The CDR3 DNA reads as TGTGCCAGCAGCCCCAGGGACACGCCTGAAGCTTTCTTT. Its translation: CASSPRDTPEAFF. The chain recombines TRBV7-9 with TRBJ1-1, with D perhaps TRBD1 (6 bases). This CDR3 region has 13 residues. The germline V gene has CDR1 SEHNR and CDR2 FQNEAQ (reference sequence). Trimming pared 5 bases from V and 6 bases from J, leaving 13 bases between.

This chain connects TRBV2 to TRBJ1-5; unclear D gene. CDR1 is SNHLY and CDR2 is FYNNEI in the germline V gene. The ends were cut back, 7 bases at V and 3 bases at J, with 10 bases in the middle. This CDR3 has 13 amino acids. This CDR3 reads CASTQIVNQPQHF. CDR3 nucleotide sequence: TGTGCCAGCACACAGATTGTCAATCAGCCCCAGCATTTT.

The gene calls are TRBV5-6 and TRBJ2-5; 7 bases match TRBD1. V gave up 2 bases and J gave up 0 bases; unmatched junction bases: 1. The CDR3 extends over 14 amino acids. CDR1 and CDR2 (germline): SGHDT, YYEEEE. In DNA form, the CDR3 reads TGTGCCAGCAGCTTTGGGACAGACCAAGAGACCCAGTACTTC. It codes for CASSFGTDQETQYF. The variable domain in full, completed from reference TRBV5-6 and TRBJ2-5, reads DAGVTQSPTHLIKTRGQQVTLRCSPKSGHDTVSWYQQALGQGPQFIFQYYEEEERQRGNFPDRFSGHQFPNYSSELNVNALLLGDSALYLCASSFGTDQETQYFGPGTRLLVL.

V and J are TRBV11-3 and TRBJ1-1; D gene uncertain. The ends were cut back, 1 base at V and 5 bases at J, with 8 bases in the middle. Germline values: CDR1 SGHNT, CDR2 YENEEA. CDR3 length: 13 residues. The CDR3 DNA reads TGTGCCAGCAGCTTAGTCGGGTCAACTGAAGCTTTCTTT. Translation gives CASSLVGSTEAFF.

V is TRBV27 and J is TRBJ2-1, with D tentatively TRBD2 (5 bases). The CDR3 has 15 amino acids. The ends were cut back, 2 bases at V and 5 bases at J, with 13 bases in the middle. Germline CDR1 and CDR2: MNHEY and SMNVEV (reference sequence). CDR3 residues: CASSLRGEPHNEQFF. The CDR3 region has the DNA TGTGCCAGCAGTTTACGGGGAGAGCCCCACAATGAGCAGTTCTTC.

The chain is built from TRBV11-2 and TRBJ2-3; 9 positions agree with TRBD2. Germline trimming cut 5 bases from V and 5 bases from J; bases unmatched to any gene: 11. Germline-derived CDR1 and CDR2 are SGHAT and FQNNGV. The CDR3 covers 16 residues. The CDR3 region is CASSPLAGAFIDTQYF. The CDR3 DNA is TGTGCCAGCAGCCCATTAGCGGGAGCATTCATAGATACGCAGTATTTT.

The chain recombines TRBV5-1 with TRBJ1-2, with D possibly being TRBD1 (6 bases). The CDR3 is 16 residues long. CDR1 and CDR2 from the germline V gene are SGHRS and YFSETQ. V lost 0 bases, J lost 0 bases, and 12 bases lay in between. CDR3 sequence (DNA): TGCGCCAGCAGCTTGGCCCGGGGGCCTACTAACTATGGCTACACCTTC. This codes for CASSLARGPTNYGYTF.

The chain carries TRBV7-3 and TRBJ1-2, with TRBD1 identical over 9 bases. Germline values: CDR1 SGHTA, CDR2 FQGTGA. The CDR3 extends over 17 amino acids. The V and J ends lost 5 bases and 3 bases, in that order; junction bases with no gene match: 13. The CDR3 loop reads CASSPTGGAGGDYGYTF. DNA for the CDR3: TGTGCCAGCAGCCCTACAGGGGGCGCGGGAGGGGACTATGGCTACACCTTC.

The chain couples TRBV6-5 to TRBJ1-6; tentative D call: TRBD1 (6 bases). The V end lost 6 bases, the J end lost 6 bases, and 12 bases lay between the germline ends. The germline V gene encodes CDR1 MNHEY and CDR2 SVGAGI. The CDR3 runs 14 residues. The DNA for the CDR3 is TGTGCCAGCAGCCGAACAGGGCCTAATTCACCCCTCCACTTT. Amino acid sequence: CASSRTGPNSPLHF.

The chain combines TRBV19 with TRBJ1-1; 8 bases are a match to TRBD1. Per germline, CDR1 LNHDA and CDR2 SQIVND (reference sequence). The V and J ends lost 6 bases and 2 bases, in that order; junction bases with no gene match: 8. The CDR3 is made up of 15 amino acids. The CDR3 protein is CASSDPRGRNTEAFF. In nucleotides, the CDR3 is TGTGCCAGTAGCGATCCCAGGGGGCGTAACACTGAAGCTTTCTTT.